Listed below are T cell receptor beta chains from one sample, sequenced in a study of T-cell reconstitution after alpha-beta-depleted transplantation in children. TCRdb ran MiXCR on the PCR reads and lists one entry per CDR3 protein. Of roughly 280,000 distinct CDR3 sequences listed, 11% were seen once; the top ten hold about a quarter. Here the sequenced sample was peripheral blood, taken 180 days after TCRalphabeta/CD19-depleted stem cell transplant. The origin of the receptors is a male patient aged 2 to 10 who had a stem cell transplant for chronic granulomatous disease, so the T cells may come from the graft donor. Each CDR3 is given with its conserved first and last residue. A D gene is named only where the DNA matches it firmly. Clone size, where shown, is once, few, many, or a class for clones that have expanded.

D gene,V gene,clone size,J gene,CDR3 protein,CDR3 DNA
NA,TRBV18,many,TRBJ1-1,CASSPLDPNTEAFF,TGTGCCAGCTCACCGCTTGACCCGAACACTGAAGCTTTCTTT
NA,TRBV12-3/TRBV12-4,NA,TRBJ1-5,CASCLADFELGRWNQPQHF,TGTGCCAGCTGTTTAGCGGATTTTGAGTTAGGGCGGTGGAATCAGCCCCAGCATTTT
NA,TRBV11-2,many,TRBJ2-7,CASSRIRDSPYEQYF,TGTGCCAGCAGCCGAATCCGGGACTCACCCTACGAGCAGTACTTC
NA,TRBV9,many,TRBJ1-2,CASSVGSRQNYGYTF,TGTGCCAGCAGCGTAGGGTCCCGGCAGAACTATGGCTACACCTTC
NA,TRBV29-1,many,TRBJ2-5,CSVDFSRGTQYF,TGCAGCGTTGATTTTAGTAGAGGGACCCAGTACTTC
TRBD1,TRBV4-1,many,TRBJ1-2,CASSQEWRTGVYGYTF,TGCGCCAGCAGCCAAGAGTGGAGGACAGGGGTATATGGCTACACCTTC
NA,TRBV12-3/TRBV12-4,many,TRBJ2-1,CASIRYNEQFF,TGTGCCAGCATTCGGTACAATGAGCAGTTCTTC
NA,TRBV27,many,TRBJ2-6,CASSLSLSSGANVLTF,TGTGCCAGCAGTTTATCCTTAAGCTCTGGGGCCAACGTCCTGACTTTC
TRBD2,TRBV28,few,TRBJ2-1,CASSIAGVRNNEQFF,TGTGCCAGCAGTATAGCGGGCGTGCGCAACAATGAGCAGTTCTTC
NA,TRBV19,many,TRBJ2-7,CASSIARFSYEQYF,TGTGCCAGTAGTATCGCTAGGTTTTCCTACGAGCAGTACTTC
TRBD1,TRBV5-1,many,TRBJ1-3,CASSITGGVSGNTIYF,TGCGCCAGCAGCATTACAGGGGGAGTCTCTGGAAACACCATATATTTT
TRBD2,TRBV29-1,many,TRBJ2-1,CSVELQEREREDGEQFF,TGCAGCGTTGAACTCCAAGAACGGGAGCGGGAGGACGGTGAGCAGTTCTTC
NA,TRBV4-1,many,TRBJ1-1,CASSQVGGGNTEAFF,TGCGCCAGCAGCCAAGTCGGTGGGGGGAACACTGAAGCTTTCTTT
TRBD1,TRBV20-1,many,TRBJ2-5,CSARDDRGLSETQYF,TGCAGTGCTAGAGATGACAGGGGGCTCTCGGAGACCCAGTACTTC
NA,TRBV25-1,many,TRBJ2-7,CASSDLRASYEQYF,TGTGCCAGCAGTGATCTGCGGGCCTCCTACGAGCAGTACTTC
TRBD2,TRBV20-1,many,TRBJ2-1,CSARPTSGRAGNEQFF,TGCAGTGCTAGACCTACTAGCGGGAGGGCCGGGAATGAGCAGTTCTTC
TRBD1,TRBV20-1,many,TRBJ2-2,CSARRGQGVGELFF,TGCAGTGCACGCCGAGGACAGGGGGTCGGGGAGCTGTTTTTT
TRBD2,TRBV15,many,TRBJ2-5,CATSREGSGSEQTQYF,TGTGCCACCAGCAGAGAAGGAAGCGGGAGTGAGCAGACCCAGTACTTC
NA,TRBV28,many,TRBJ2-7,CASIGVHSYEQYF,TGTGCCAGCATAGGGGTACACTCCTACGAGCAGTACTTC
TRBD1,TRBV5-1,many,TRBJ2-3,CASSRGLVSSADTQYF,TGCGCCAGCAGCAGGGGGCTAGTCTCCTCCGCAGATACGCAGTATTTT
NA,TRBV21-1,many,TRBJ2-7,CASSKACFLGGIYEQYF,TGTGCCAGCAGCAAAGCGTGTTTTCTGGGGGGCATCTACGAGCAGTACTTC
TRBD1,TRBV7-6,many,TRBJ2-1,CASSLGTGSPLDEQFF,TGTGCCAGCAGCTTAGGGACAGGGTCCCCTTTGGATGAGCAGTTCTTC
TRBD1,TRBV4-3,many,TRBJ1-2,CASSQEEGRGLGYTF,TGCGCCAGCAGCCAAGAAGAAGGCAGGGGGCTAGGCTACACCTTC
NA,TRBV5-1,many,TRBJ2-7,CASSSWHLYEQYF,TGCGCCAGCAGCAGCTGGCACCTCTACGAGCAGTACTTC
NA,TRBV6-1,many,TRBJ2-5,CASNPEALQETQYF,TGTGCCAGCAATCCAGAGGCTCTCCAAGAGACCCAGTACTTC
NA,TRBV5-1,many,TRBJ2-2,CASSFPGAATGELFF,TGCGCCAGCAGCTTCCCTGGGGCAGCCACCGGGGAGCTGTTTTTT
NA,TRBV28,many,TRBJ2-1,CASSFVFLSSYNEQFF,TGTGCCAGCAGTTTTGTCTTTTTGAGCTCCTACAATGAGCAGTTCTTC
NA,TRBV20-1,many,TRBJ2-3,CSARDSRVSTDTQYF,TGCAGTGCTAGAGATTCGAGGGTTAGCACAGATACGCAGTATTTT
NA,TRBV12-3/TRBV12-4,few,TRBJ2-3,CASTSRGGRDTQYF,TGTGCCAGCACCTCCCGCGGAGGTAGGGATACGCAGTATTTT
TRBD2,TRBV11-2,many,TRBJ2-1,CASSPLAGVRSGNEQFF,TGTGCCAGCAGCCCACTAGCGGGAGTTAGAAGTGGGAATGAGCAGTTCTTC
NA,TRBV4-1,many,TRBJ2-7,CASSQDPNSIWEQYF,TGCGCCAGCAGCCAAGACCCTAACAGCATATGGGAGCAGTACTTC
NA,TRBV11-1,many,TRBJ2-2,CASSSSGSQIGELFF,TGTGCCAGCAGCTCCTCCGGGTCCCAAATAGGGGAGCTGTTTTTT
NA,TRBV12-3/TRBV12-4,many,TRBJ2-4,CASRPTGWGSKNIQYF,TGTGCCAGCAGACCTACCGGTTGGGGGTCCAAAAACATTCAGTACTTC
TRBD2,TRBV12-3/TRBV12-4,many,TRBJ2-1,CASSMSSGARYEQFF,TGTGCCAGCTCAATGTCCAGCGGGGCTCGTTATGAGCAGTTCTTC
NA,TRBV7-2,many,TRBJ2-2,CASSLVATANTGELFF,TGTGCCAGCAGCCTTGTAGCGACTGCGAACACCGGGGAGCTGTTTTTT
NA,TRBV20-1,NA,TRBJ2-3,CCASSFRGIWSTDTQYF,TGCTGTGCTAGCTCTTTCAGGGGTATATGGAGCACAGATACGCAGTATTTT
NA,TRBV30,many,TRBJ2-6,CAWSVFPGSGANVLTF,TGTGCCTGGAGTGTTTTTCCGGGATCCGGGGCCAACGTCCTGACTTTC